One sample yielded the 32 T cell receptor beta chains listed below, sequenced in a study of T cell responses to AZD1222 COVID-19 vaccine. Repertoires were generated with immunoSEQ multiplex PCR, while TCRdb's copy carries only in-frame clones and drops some. The data show about 130,000 clones, roughly nine tenths seen once. Specimen: peripheral blood, collected 28 days after the second AZD1222 dose. These receptors were taken from an adult who received the AZD1222 COVID-19 vaccine.

The gene calls are TRBV7-9 and TRBJ2-1; D may correspond to TRBD1 or TRBD2 (5 bases each). With 6 bases removed from V and 2 bases from J, the gap between germline ends came to 14 bases. The CDR3 sequence is 15 residues long. CDR1 and CDR2 (germline): SEHNR, FQNEAQ (reference sequence). The DNA of the CDR3 is TGTGCCAGCAGTGGGGGAACAGGAGCCTACAATGAGCAGTTCTTC. Protein product: CASSGGTGAYNEQFF.

This rearrangement joins TRBV6-1 to TRBJ1-6; 10 bases line up with TRBD1. CDR3 length: 17 amino acids. V gave up 0 bases and J gave up 7 bases; unmatched junction bases: 6. In germline, CDR1 is MNHNS, CDR2 SASEGT. This chain's CDR3 is CASSEALRTGGNSPLHF. DNA for the CDR3: TGTGCCAGCAGTGAAGCGCTTCGGACAGGGGGGAATTCACCCCTCCACTTT.

CDR3 bases: TGTGCCAGCAGTCGGGACAGGTCCCCGAACACCGGGGAGCTGTTTTTT. Amino acids: CASSRDRSPNTGELFF. The chain couples TRBV6-2 or TRBV6-3 to TRBJ2-2, with 8 bases fitting TRBD1. Germline V gene sequence: CDR1 MNHEY, CDR2 SVGEGT. V lost 5 bases and J lost 0; bases outside the gene matches: 5. The CDR3 is 16 amino acids.

The rearrangement links TRBV6-6 to TRBJ2-7, with 11 bases matching TRBD2. The V gene end was trimmed by 5 bases and the J gene end by 2 bases; junction bases not matched to a gene: 5. CDR1 and CDR2 (germline): MNHNY, SVGAGI (reference sequence). This CDR3 comprises 15 residues. The DNA of the CDR3 is TGTGCCAGCAGTCAGACTAGCGGGGACGCCTACGAGCAGTACTTC. Amino acid sequence: CASSQTSGDAYEQYF.

The chain is built from TRBV12-3 or TRBV12-4 and TRBJ2-2; perhaps TRBD2 as D (7 bases). The CDR3 loop spans 13 amino acids. V gave up 6 bases and J gave up 6 bases, with 11 bases separating them. The CDR3 sequence is CASSAGGPGELFF. For the CDR3, the DNA is TGTGCCAGCAGCGCCGGGGGGCCCGGGGAGCTGTTTTTT.

The gene calls are TRBV7-9 and TRBJ1-1, with no clear D. The CDR3 totals 15 residues. Trimming cost V 5 bases and J 4 bases, with 17 bases left between them. Germline CDR1 is SEHNR and CDR2 is FQNEAQ (reference sequence). The CDR3 DNA reads TGTGCCAGCAGCAAAGGTGGGGTATGGAGCACTGAAGCTTTCTTT. This translates into CASSKGGVWSTEAFF.

This chain joins TRBV7-3 and TRBJ2-2; D unclear. Between the trimmed V and J ends, which lost 2 bases and 6 bases, there was a span of 4 bases. From germline, CDR1 is SGHTA and CDR2 FQGTGA. The CDR3 runs 12 residues. DNA of the CDR3: TGTGCCAGCAGCTTAGACGCCGGGGAGCTGTTTTTT. Translated: CASSLDAGELFF. Complete variable domain (other parts from reference TRBV7-3 and TRBJ2-2): GAGVSQTPSNKVTEKGKYVELRCDPISGHTALYWYRQSLGQGPEFLIYFQGTGAADDSGLPNDRFFAVRPEGSVSTLKIQRTERGDSAVYLCASSLDAGELFFGEGSRLTVL.

This sequence joins TRBV9 and TRBJ1-2; D unresolved. Trimming took 3 bases from V and 3 from J, leaving 12 bases between them. Per germline, CDR1 SGDLS and CDR2 YYNGEE. The CDR3 extends over 14 amino acids. The CDR3 region is CASSEANMDYGYTF. The DNA for the CDR3 is TGTGCCAGCAGCGAGGCCAATATGGACTATGGCTACACCTTC.

This clone was observed a few times. V usage is TRBV5-1 and J usage is TRBJ1-2; 7 bases are shared with TRBD1. With V trimmed by 4 bases and J by 0 bases, 6 bases remained unmatched. Germline CDR1 SGHRS, CDR2 YFSETQ. The CDR3 spans 15 residues. CDR3 region: CASSPRQGANYGYTF. CDR3 nucleotide sequence: TGCGCCAGCAGCCCTAGACAGGGAGCTAACTATGGCTACACCTTC.

This chain joins TRBV30 and TRBJ1-2; a weak D match, TRBD1 (5 bases). V lost 3 bases, J lost 4 bases, and 12 bases lay in between. CDR1 and CDR2 (germline): GTSNPN, SVGIG (reference sequence). This CDR3 contains 13 residues. CDR3 loop: CAWRLVGGYGYTF. The CDR3 DNA reads as TGTGCCTGGAGATTAGTCGGGGGCTATGGCTACACCTTC.

The chain carries TRBV29-1 and TRBJ1-2; TRBD1 aligns across 7 bases. V was clipped by 4 bases and J by 8 bases; unmatched bases: 13. The CDR3 covers 14 residues. Looked up from germline, CDR1 is SQVTM and CDR2 is ANQGSEA. The CDR3 spells CSVGQDRERQGYTF. The CDR3 DNA sequence: TGCAGCGTTGGTCAAGACAGGGAACGCCAGGGCTACACCTTC. The full variable domain, with the rest looked up from reference TRBV29-1 and TRBJ1-2, is SAVISQKPSRDICQRGTSLTIQCQVDSQVTMMFWYRQQPGQSLTLIATANQGSEATYESGFVIDKFPISRPNLTFSTLTVSNMSPEDSSIYLCSVGQDRERQGYTFGSGTRLTVV.

The chain employs TRBV15 and TRBJ1-3; 7 bases match TRBD1. The CDR3 length is 16 residues. Germline V gene data show CDR1 as LNHNV and CDR2 as YYDKDF (reference sequence). V shed 0 bases, J shed 1 base, and the junction held 3 bases outside the gene matches. This chain's CDR3 is CATSRETGQSGNTIYF. The CDR3, as DNA: TGTGCCACCAGCAGAGAGACAGGGCAGTCTGGAAACACCATATATTTT.

This chain joins TRBV5-4 and TRBJ2-7; TRBD1 might be the D (6 bases). The V gene's germline CDR1 is SGHNT and CDR2 YYREEE (reference sequence). There are 13 residues in the CDR3. The V end lost 1 base, the J end lost 2 bases, and 7 bases lay between the germline ends. The DNA for the CDR3 is TGTGCCAGCAGCTTGAAGGGGGCCTACGAGCAGTACTTC. Amino acids: CASSLKGAYEQYF.

The chain joins TRBV5-1 to TRBJ2-1; 9 nucleotides agree with TRBD2. The CDR3 covers 13 residues. Germline lookup yields CDR1 SGHRS and CDR2 YFSETQ. V shed 5 bases and J 8 bases; nucleotides not matched to a gene: 5. The CDR3 DNA is TGCGCCAGCAGTGACCAGCGGGGGGATGAGCAGTTCTTC. Protein: CASSDQRGDEQFF.

The CDR3 loop is CASSLRDRGLHGYTF. CDR3 in DNA: TGTGCCAGCAGCTTGAGGGACAGGGGGCTGCATGGCTACACCTTC. This chain uses TRBV5-6 with TRBJ1-2; the match to TRBD1 covers 12 bases. Losses at the gene ends were 1 base for V and 6 bases for J; bases not matched to a gene: 4. The CDR3 is 15 residues long. Germline V CDR1 and CDR2: SGHDT, YYEEEE.

This clone was detected a few times. The chain links TRBV6-2 or TRBV6-3 to TRBJ1-2; the D gene is possibly TRBD1 (6 bases). The CDR3 consists of 14 residues. From germline, CDR1 is MNHEY and CDR2 SVGEGT. V gave up 4 bases and J gave up 3 bases, with 12 bases separating them. The CDR3 DNA follows: TGTGCCAGCAGTTGGACAGCGCCCTACTATGGCTACACCTTC. Amino acids: CASSWTAPYYGYTF.

The V gene is TRBV5-1, the J gene TRBJ1-6; 7 positions match TRBD1. With 7 bases clipped from V and 6 bases from J, the junction kept 10 bases outside the gene matches. The CDR3 covers 15 residues. Germline CDR1 and CDR2: SGHRS and YFSETQ. For the CDR3, the DNA is TGCGCCAGCGCCTGGGGTGACAGGGTTAATTCACCCCTCCACTTT. Protein: CASAWGDRVNSPLHF.

CDR3 sequence (DNA): TGTGCCAGCAGCCATTCTTACGGGGCAGATACGCAGTATTTT. Amino acids: CASSHSYGADTQYF. The chain recombines TRBV9 with TRBJ2-3; possibly TRBD2 for D (5 bases). Germline V gene sequence: CDR1 SGDLS, CDR2 YYNGEE. The CDR3 runs 14 residues. The germline V and J ends were trimmed by 4 bases and 4 bases, with 13 bases remaining between them. The whole variable domain, filled in from reference TRBV9 and TRBJ2-3, reads DSGVTQTPKHLITATGQRVTLRCSPRSGDLSVYWYQQSLDQGLQFLIQYYNGEERAKGNILERFSAQQFPDLHSELNLSSLELGDSALYFCASSHSYGADTQYFGPGTRLTVL.

This clone showed up just once. This sequence joins TRBV9 and TRBJ1-6; D possibly corresponds to TRBD1 (6 bases). The V end was cut by 1 base, the J end by 1 base, with 9 bases between. Germline CDR1 is SGDLS and CDR2 is YYNGEE. This CDR3 is built from 16 residues. The CDR3 DNA is TGTGCCAGCAGCGTACACAGGGAGTCCTATAATTCACCCCTCCACTTT. Its protein is CASSVHRESYNSPLHF.

The chain links TRBV3-1 (or the pseudogene TRBV3-2) to TRBJ2-1; TRBD2 aligns across 12 bases. Germline CDR1 reads LGHDT; CDR2 reads YNNKEL (reference sequence). CDR3 length: 16 amino acids. The trim removed 2 bases at V and 6 bases at J, leaving 5 bases unmatched. The CDR3 protein is CASSQPTSGSGNEQFF. DNA of the CDR3: TGTGCCAGCAGCCAACCGACTAGCGGGAGTGGCAATGAGCAGTTCTTC.

The chain couples TRBV19 to TRBJ1-5; D is perhaps TRBD1 (6 bases). Trimming left V 6 bases short and J 1 base short, with 13 bases between. The CDR3 totals 15 residues. CDR1 is LNHDA and CDR2 is SQIVND in the germline V gene (reference sequence). This CDR3 reads CASRDQGLSNQPQHF. The CDR3 DNA reads as TGTGCCAGTAGGGACCAGGGGTTAAGCAATCAGCCCCAGCATTTT.

The chain links TRBV6-1 to TRBJ1-1; D perhaps matches TRBD1 (6 bases). V was pared by 0 bases and J by 7 bases, with 15 bases between. The germline gives CDR1 MNHNS, CDR2 SASEGT. The CDR3 length is 15 residues. The CDR3, as DNA: TGTGCCAGCAGTGAAGCAGGGGGGGGTTATATTGAAGCTTTCTTT. Translating gives CASSEAGGGYIEAFF.

This sequence joins TRBV4-2 and TRBJ2-1; D is ambiguous. The germline V and J ends were trimmed by 0 bases and 9 bases, with 15 bases remaining between them. Germline V CDR1 and CDR2: LGHNA, YNFKEQ. The CDR3 consists of 15 residues. CDR3 amino acids: CASSQDGQPRREQFF. The CDR3 DNA reads TGTGCCAGCAGCCAAGACGGCCAACCCCGCCGTGAGCAGTTCTTC.

The chain couples TRBV7-2 to TRBJ2-3; a possible D gene is TRBD2 (7 bases). The germline V gene has CDR1 SGHTA and CDR2 FQGNSA. The CDR3 spans 13 residues. Trimming cost V 8 bases and J 1 base, with 10 bases left between them. CDR3 nucleotides: TGTGCCAGCGCGGGGGCCGGCACAGATACGCAGTATTTT. This sequence encodes CASAGAGTDTQYF.

The chain is built from TRBV3-1 (or the pseudogene TRBV3-2) and TRBJ1-4; 10 positions match TRBD1. The germline CDR1 and CDR2 sequences are LGHDT and YNNKEL (reference sequence). Germline trimming cut 5 bases from V and 9 bases from J; bases unmatched to any gene: 12. CDR3 size: 16 residues. CDR3 in amino acids: CASSSQTRDRGQKLFF. For the CDR3, the DNA is TGTGCCAGCAGCTCCCAAACTCGGGACAGGGGACAAAAACTGTTTTTT.

The chain carries TRBV5-5 and TRBJ1-1; TRBD1 matches at 12 bases. V was pared by 0 bases and J by 4 bases, with 7 bases of the junction left unmatched. Germline lookup yields CDR1 SGHKS and CDR2 YYEKEE (reference sequence). The CDR3 has 17 amino acids. In nucleotides, the CDR3 is TGTGCCAGCAGCTTGGTCGGGACAGGGGGCCGGGGCACTGAAGCTTTCTTT. Its translation: CASSLVGTGGRGTEAFF.

The chain links TRBV12-5 to TRBJ1-5; D might be TRBD1 (5 bases). V was cut by 7 bases and J by 4 bases, with 11 bases left in between. The CDR3 loop spans 13 amino acids. CDR1 is LGHNT, CDR2 FRNRAP, per germline. The CDR3, as DNA: TGTGCTAGTGTCCGGTGGGGGAATCAGCCCCAGCATTTT. Its protein is CASVRWGNQPQHF.

This chain uses TRBV5-1 with TRBJ1-1; D is uncertain. The CDR3 sequence is 14 residues long. Germline V gene sequence: CDR1 SGHRS, CDR2 YFSETQ. V was clipped by 0 bases and J by 1 base, with 7 bases between them. CDR3 in DNA: TGCGCCAGCAGCTTGGGGTCGAAGAACACTGAAGCTTTCTTT. It yields the protein CASSLGSKNTEAFF.

This sequence joins TRBV3-1 (or the pseudogene TRBV3-2) and TRBJ1-1; D gene ambiguous. CDR3 length: 14 amino acids. V shed 1 base and J shed 4 bases, with 10 bases lying between them. The germline gives CDR1 LGHDT, CDR2 YNNKEL (reference sequence). CDR3 coding DNA: TGTGCCAGCAGCCAAGTGCCGGGGATCACTGAAGCTTTCTTT. This translates into CASSQVPGITEAFF.

The genes are TRBV6-6 and TRBJ2-7, with TRBD2 matching over 9 bases. The CDR3 contains 15 residues. V shed 6 bases and J 11 bases; nucleotides not matched to a gene: 17. The germline CDR1 and CDR2 sequences are MNHNY and SVGAGI (reference sequence). The CDR3 region is CASSPPGLLQRGEYF. The CDR3 nucleotides read TGTGCCAGCAGCCCCCCTGGGCTACTCCAGCGGGGGGAGTACTTC.

The chain is built from TRBV18 and TRBJ2-1; 8 nucleotides line up with TRBD1. The CDR3 has 15 amino acids. Germline assignment: CDR1 KGHSH and CDR2 LQKENI. With 4 bases clipped from V and 4 bases from J, the junction kept 6 bases outside the gene matches. CDR3 bases: TGTGCCAGCTCACTGAGACAGGGGTCTTACAATGAGCAGTTCTTC. Amino acid sequence: CASSLRQGSYNEQFF.

Comment on this clone: One end of the junction fails to match germline, which may point to a read error. DNA for the CDR3: TGTGCCAGCAGATTGGGACAGGGTGCTATAAATACGCAGTATTTT. It encodes CASRLGQGAINTQYF. The chain is built from TRBV5-4 and TRBJ2-3; 9 bases match TRBD1. This CDR3 has 15 residues. Germline-derived CDR1 and CDR2 are SGHNT and YYREEE (reference sequence). The full variable domain, with the rest looked up from reference TRBV5-4 and TRBJ2-3, is ETGVTQSPTHLIKTRGQQVTLRCSSQSGHNTVSWYQQALGQGPQFIFQYYREEENGRGNFPPRFSGLQFPNYSSELNVNALELDDSALYLCASRLGQGAINTQYFGPGTRLTVL.